This is a list of T cell receptor beta chains from one sample in a study of T-cell memory formation after mild COVID-19. TCRdb analysed the 5' RACE reads with MiXCR anew, one entry per CDR3 protein. The sample yields 250,000 to 300,000 distinct CDR3 sequences, about 17% seen once. The sample comprised PBMCs or a T cell subset sorted from them (not recorded which). The receptors were gathered from a man younger than 35 who had mild COVID-19 (a few samples of this study predate the infection). Cell type and time point are not known. Both conserved end residues are part of each CDR3. A D gene is named only where the DNA matches it firmly. Not every row has a clone size; where given, it reads once, few, many or a size class.

J gene: TRBJ2-3
D gene: .
V gene: TRBV7-2
clone size: many
CDR3 protein: CASSLGWAPNTQYF
CDR3 DNA: TGTGCCAGCAGCTTAGGATGGGCCCCGAATACGCAGTATTTT

J gene: TRBJ2-7
D gene: TRBD1
V gene: TRBV6-5
clone size: few
CDR3 protein: CASRWTGDFSYEQYF
CDR3 DNA: TGTGCCAGCAGATGGACAGGGGATTTTTCCTACGAGCAGTACTTC

J gene: TRBJ2-3
D gene: .
V gene: TRBV12-3/TRBV12-4
clone size: few
CDR3 protein: CASSPMGGTDTQYF
CDR3 DNA: TGTGCCAGCAGTCCGATGGGTGGCACAGATACGCAGTATTTT

J gene: TRBJ1-5
D gene: TRBD1
V gene: TRBV12-3/TRBV12-4
clone size: .
CDR3 protein: CASSTRSRGSNQPQHF
CDR3 DNA: TGTGCCAGCAGTACCCGATCCAGGGGGAGCAATCAGCCCCAGCATTTT

J gene: TRBJ1-3
D gene: .
V gene: TRBV6-6
clone size: .
CDR3 protein: CASSYSTGSGNTIYF
CDR3 DNA: TGTGCCAGCAGTTACTCGACAGGCTCTGGAAACACCATATATTTT

J gene: TRBJ2-2
D gene: .
V gene: TRBV5-6
clone size: .
CDR3 protein: CASWEGAYTGELFF
CDR3 DNA: TGTGCCAGCTGGGAGGGGGCTTACACCGGGGAGCTGTTTTTT

J gene: TRBJ1-3
D gene: TRBD1
V gene: TRBV6-5
clone size: .
CDR3 protein: CASRAGTGTTGNTIYF
CDR3 DNA: TGTGCCAGCAGAGCCGGGACAGGAACCACTGGAAACACCATATATTTT

J gene: TRBJ1-6
D gene: TRBD1
V gene: TRBV19
clone size: few
CDR3 protein: CASSRLPGTASPLHF
CDR3 DNA: TGTGCCAGTAGTAGACTCCCCGGGACAGCCTCACCCCTCCACTTT

J gene: TRBJ1-2
D gene: TRBD1
V gene: TRBV20-1
clone size: .
CDR3 protein: CSATGTGDGYTF
CDR3 DNA: TGCAGTGCTACCGGGACAGGGGATGGCTACACCTTC

J gene: TRBJ1-2
D gene: .
V gene: TRBV5-1
clone size: .
CDR3 protein: CASSLGSGESYTF
CDR3 DNA: TGCGCCAGCAGCTTGGGGTCGGGGGAAAGCTACACCTTC

J gene: TRBJ2-4
D gene: .
V gene: TRBV12-3/TRBV12-4
clone size: many
CDR3 protein: CASSLGERDIQYF
CDR3 DNA: TGTGCCAGCAGTTTGGGGGAGAGAGACATTCAGTACTTC

J gene: TRBJ1-2
D gene: .
V gene: TRBV20-1
clone size: .
CDR3 protein: CSATRGSNYGYTF
CDR3 DNA: TGCAGTGCTACTCGGGGCAGTAACTATGGCTACACCTTC

J gene: TRBJ1-1
D gene: .
V gene: TRBV12-3/TRBV12-4
clone size: .
CDR3 protein: CASSLSGPEAFF
CDR3 DNA: TGTGCCAGCAGTTTGTCAGGGCCTGAAGCTTTCTTT

J gene: TRBJ2-7
D gene: .
V gene: TRBV12-3/TRBV12-4
clone size: few
CDR3 protein: CASSLGDISSYEQYF
CDR3 DNA: TGTGCCAGCAGTTTGGGGGACATAAGCTCCTACGAGCAGTACTTC

J gene: TRBJ2-5
D gene: TRBD1
V gene: TRBV29-1
clone size: .
CDR3 protein: CSVEGRGQGETQYF
CDR3 DNA: TGCAGCGTTGAGGGCAGGGGGCAAGGAGAGACCCAGTACTTC

J gene: TRBJ2-1
D gene: TRBD1
V gene: TRBV7-3
clone size: many
CDR3 protein: CASSAGTGVYNEQFF
CDR3 DNA: TGTGCCAGCAGCGCCGGGACAGGGGTTTACAATGAGCAGTTCTTC

J gene: TRBJ1-2
D gene: TRBD1
V gene: TRBV5-6
clone size: few
CDR3 protein: CASSSAGTALNYGYTF
CDR3 DNA: TGTGCCAGCAGCTCTGCCGGGACAGCGCTTAACTATGGCTACACCTTC

J gene: TRBJ2-2
D gene: .
V gene: TRBV11-2
clone size: .
CDR3 protein: CASSPHPNTGELFF
CDR3 DNA: TGTGCCAGCAGCCCCCACCCGAACACCGGGGAGCTGTTTTTT

J gene: TRBJ1-3
D gene: .
V gene: TRBV12-3/TRBV12-4
clone size: few
CDR3 protein: CASRAQWTPGNTIYF
CDR3 DNA: TGTGCCAGCAGGGCACAGTGGACCCCTGGAAACACCATATATTTT

J gene: TRBJ2-7
D gene: .
V gene: TRBV3-1
clone size: few
CDR3 protein: CASSQVGDPYEQYF
CDR3 DNA: TGTGCCAGCAGCCAAGTGGGCGACCCCTACGAGCAGTACTTC

J gene: TRBJ2-1
D gene: .
V gene: TRBV12-3/TRBV12-4
clone size: few
CDR3 protein: CASLPGGNEQFF
CDR3 DNA: TGTGCCAGCCTTCCCGGAGGGAATGAGCAGTTCTTC

J gene: TRBJ2-3
D gene: TRBD2
V gene: TRBV20-1
clone size: .
CDR3 protein: CSARVFTSGDTDTQYF
CDR3 DNA: TGCAGTGCTAGAGTTTTTACTAGCGGGGACACAGATACGCAGTATTTT

J gene: TRBJ1-2
D gene: TRBD1
V gene: TRBV4-3
clone size: .
CDR3 protein: CASSRNTGGEEGYTF
CDR3 DNA: TGCGCCAGCAGCCGGAACACAGGGGGCGAGGAAGGCTACACCTTC

J gene: TRBJ2-2
D gene: TRBD2
V gene: TRBV7-8
clone size: few
CDR3 protein: CASTARGLASTGELFF
CDR3 DNA: TGTGCCAGCACCGCCCGGGGACTAGCGAGCACCGGGGAGCTGTTTTTT

J gene: TRBJ1-1
D gene: .
V gene: TRBV25-1
clone size: few
CDR3 protein: CASSARSDRNTEAFF
CDR3 DNA: TGTGCCAGCAGTGCCCGCTCGGACAGAAACACTGAAGCTTTCTTT

J gene: TRBJ2-7
D gene: .
V gene: TRBV7-2
clone size: .
CDR3 protein: CASSFRGTAYEQYF
CDR3 DNA: TGTGCCAGCAGCTTTCGGGGAACGGCCTACGAGCAGTACTTC

J gene: TRBJ2-2
D gene: .
V gene: TRBV12-3/TRBV12-4
clone size: few
CDR3 protein: CASSSTLIPGELFF
CDR3 DNA: TGTGCCAGCAGTTCTACACTCATCCCCGGGGAGCTGTTTTTT

J gene: TRBJ2-6
D gene: .
V gene: TRBV28
clone size: many
CDR3 protein: CASRGGSSGANVLTF
CDR3 DNA: TGTGCCAGCAGAGGTGGGAGCTCTGGGGCCAACGTCCTGACTTTC

J gene: TRBJ1-6
D gene: .
V gene: TRBV6-6
clone size: few
CDR3 protein: CASSPADGVGNNSPLHF
CDR3 DNA: TGTGCCAGCAGCCCAGCCGACGGGGTCGGGAATAATTCACCCCTCCACTTT

J gene: TRBJ2-7
D gene: .
V gene: TRBV5-1
clone size: few
CDR3 protein: CASSGDGYSYEQYF
CDR3 DNA: TGCGCCAGCAGCGGGGACGGTTACTCCTACGAGCAGTACTTC

J gene: TRBJ2-2
D gene: .
V gene: TRBV5-4
clone size: few
CDR3 protein: CASSQPSDRINTGELFF
CDR3 DNA: TGTGCCAGCAGCCAACCTAGTGATCGGATAAACACCGGGGAGCTGTTTTTT

J gene: TRBJ1-1
D gene: .
V gene: TRBV3-1
clone size: many
CDR3 protein: CASSLLNTEAFF
CDR3 DNA: TGTGCCAGCAGCCTCCTGAACACTGAAGCTTTCTTT

J gene: TRBJ2-3
D gene: TRBD1
V gene: TRBV29-1
clone size: .
CDR3 protein: CSVRTGQGSTDTQYF
CDR3 DNA: TGCAGCGTTCGGACCGGACAGGGGAGCACAGATACGCAGTATTTT

J gene: TRBJ2-5
D gene: .
V gene: TRBV2
clone size: few
CDR3 protein: CASSEWDTQETQYF
CDR3 DNA: TGTGCCAGCAGTGAATGGGACACCCAAGAGACCCAGTACTTC

J gene: TRBJ1-2
D gene: .
V gene: TRBV10-3
clone size: .
CDR3 protein: CAISGADYGYTF
CDR3 DNA: TGTGCCATCAGTGGCGCGGACTATGGCTACACCTTC

J gene: TRBJ2-5
D gene: .
V gene: TRBV29-1
clone size: few
CDR3 protein: CSVRNGETQYF
CDR3 DNA: TGCAGCGTTCGGAATGGAGAGACCCAGTACTTC

J gene: TRBJ1-1
D gene: .
V gene: TRBV20-1
clone size: .
CDR3 protein: CSASQGATGTLNTEAFF
CDR3 DNA: TGCAGTGCTAGTCAAGGAGCCACGGGGACATTGAACACTGAAGCTTTCTTT

J gene: TRBJ1-4
D gene: .
V gene: TRBV13
clone size: few
CDR3 protein: CASSWALGAGEKLFF
CDR3 DNA: TGTGCCAGCAGCTGGGCGTTGGGGGCCGGGGAAAAACTGTTTTTT

J gene: TRBJ1-2
D gene: .
V gene: TRBV7-2
clone size: .
CDR3 protein: CASSPSPGTVFGYTF
CDR3 DNA: TGTGCCAGCAGCCCCAGCCCCGGGACGGTGTTTGGCTACACCTTC

J gene: TRBJ2-2
D gene: TRBD1
V gene: TRBV11-3
clone size: few
CDR3 protein: CASSWTGLRSGELFF
CDR3 DNA: TGTGCCAGCAGCTGGACAGGGCTTAGGTCCGGGGAGCTGTTTTTT

J gene: TRBJ2-5
D gene: TRBD2
V gene: TRBV6-5
clone size: .
CDR3 protein: CASRLGLAGSLETQYF
CDR3 DNA: TGTGCCAGCAGACTCGGACTAGCGGGGTCTCTGGAGACCCAGTACTTC

J gene: TRBJ1-6
D gene: .
V gene: TRBV9
clone size: few
CDR3 protein: CASSVVGDNSPLHF
CDR3 DNA: TGTGCCAGCAGCGTAGTTGGCGACAATTCACCCCTCCACTTT

J gene: TRBJ1-4
D gene: TRBD1
V gene: TRBV20-1
clone size: .
CDR3 protein: CSAPRQGHEKLFF
CDR3 DNA: TGCAGTGCTCCAAGACAGGGTCACGAAAAACTGTTTTTT

J gene: TRBJ2-1
D gene: .
V gene: TRBV10-3
clone size: many
CDR3 protein: CAISDRGRVSGQFF
CDR3 DNA: TGTGCCATCAGTGACAGGGGACGGGTCAGTGGGCAGTTCTTC

J gene: TRBJ1-2
D gene: TRBD1
V gene: TRBV28
clone size: few
CDR3 protein: CASSLSQGDYGYTF
CDR3 DNA: TGTGCCAGCAGTTTATCACAGGGGGACTATGGCTACACCTTC

J gene: TRBJ1-6
D gene: TRBD1
V gene: TRBV5-1
clone size: .
CDR3 protein: CASSLGDRGYSPLHF
CDR3 DNA: TGCGCCAGCAGCTTGGGGGACAGGGGGTATTCACCCCTCCACTTT

J gene: TRBJ1-1
D gene: .
V gene: TRBV29-1
clone size: few
CDR3 protein: CSVASTRAFF
CDR3 DNA: TGCAGCGTTGCCTCAACGAGGGCTTTCTTT

J gene: TRBJ1-1
D gene: .
V gene: TRBV12-3/TRBV12-4
clone size: few
CDR3 protein: CASSLRAVKNTEAFF
CDR3 DNA: TGTGCCAGCAGTTTACGGGCGGTAAAGAACACTGAAGCTTTCTTT

J gene: TRBJ2-7
D gene: TRBD2
V gene: TRBV29-1
clone size: .
CDR3 protein: CSVVLAGGREQYF
CDR3 DNA: TGCAGCGTTGTACTAGCGGGAGGTCGCGAGCAGTACTTC

J gene: TRBJ1-2
D gene: .
V gene: TRBV20-1
clone size: few
CDR3 protein: CSARETGPHSGYTF
CDR3 DNA: TGCAGTGCTAGAGAAACTGGACCTCACTCTGGCTACACCTTC

J gene: TRBJ1-1
D gene: .
V gene: TRBV12-3/TRBV12-4
clone size: many
CDR3 protein: CASSPGAVNTEAFF
CDR3 DNA: TGTGCCAGCAGTCCCGGTGCGGTGAACACTGAAGCTTTCTTT

J gene: TRBJ2-3
D gene: .
V gene: TRBV9
clone size: .
CDR3 protein: CASSVGLTDTQYF
CDR3 DNA: TGTGCCAGCAGCGTCGGGCTGACAGATACGCAGTATTTT

J gene: TRBJ1-4
D gene: .
V gene: TRBV6-5
clone size: few
CDR3 protein: CASSYGGANEKLFF
CDR3 DNA: TGTGCCAGCAGTTACGGAGGGGCTAATGAAAAACTGTTTTTT